These T cell receptor beta chains were read from a single sample in a study of beta chain features in type 1 diabetes. Measured with immunoSEQ multiplex PCR; TCRdb has only the in-frame clones, and not every one. The sample yields 20,000 to 30,000 clones, 49% seen once. Sequenced sample: stem cell memory CD4+ T cells from blood. Source of these receptors: a man aged 25 to 40 with type 1 diabetes. CDR3s include the opening cysteine and the closing phenylalanine or tryptophan. D genes are given only for firm matches. Some rows mark clone size as missing; the rest say once, few, many or name a class of expanded clone.

J gene: TRBJ2-7; clone size: few; D gene: TRBD2; V gene: TRBV19; CDR3 DNA: TGTGCCAGTAGTACTAGCCCCGGGAGGGGCGAGCAGTACTTC; CDR3 protein: CASSTSPGRGEQYF
J gene: TRBJ1-1; clone size: NA; D gene: TRBD1; V gene: TRBV19; CDR3 DNA: TGTGCCAGTAGTAGAAGGGACAGGGGGTTGGACACTGAAGCTTTCTTT; CDR3 protein: CASSRRDRGLDTEAFF
J gene: TRBJ2-5; clone size: NA; D gene: NA; V gene: TRBV18; CDR3 DNA: TGTGCCAGCTCACCACAAGGACAAGGACAGAACCAAGAGACCCAGTACTTC; CDR3 protein: CASSPQGQGQNQETQYF
J gene: TRBJ1-4; clone size: once; D gene: TRBD1; V gene: TRBV7-2; CDR3 DNA: TGTGCCAGCAGGACAGGGGGCGCAACTAATGAAAAACTGTTTTTT; CDR3 protein: CASRTGGATNEKLFF
J gene: TRBJ1-4; clone size: NA; D gene: TRBD1; V gene: TRBV6-5; CDR3 DNA: TGTGCCAGCAAGGACAGGATAAGCCGTGAAAAACTGTTTTTT; CDR3 protein: CASKDRISREKLFF
J gene: TRBJ1-2; clone size: NA; D gene: NA; V gene: TRBV27; CDR3 DNA: TGTGCCAGCAGTTTAGGACGCGGGAACTATGGCTACACCTTC; CDR3 protein: CASSLGRGNYGYTF
J gene: TRBJ2-1; clone size: NA; D gene: NA; V gene: TRBV19; CDR3 DNA: TGTGCCAGTAGTATCGCCGGGGTTAATGAGCAGTTCTTC; CDR3 protein: CASSIAGVNEQFF
J gene: TRBJ1-1; clone size: NA; D gene: TRBD1; V gene: TRBV6-6; CDR3 DNA: TGTGCCAGCCGGGACAGTAATGAAGCTTTCTTT; CDR3 protein: CASRDSNEAFF
J gene: TRBJ1-2; clone size: NA; D gene: NA; V gene: TRBV18; CDR3 DNA: TGTGCCAGCTCACCCGCGATAGGGAGGGATGGCTACACCTTC; CDR3 protein: CASSPAIGRDGYTF
J gene: TRBJ2-7; clone size: NA; D gene: TRBD1; V gene: TRBV5-1; CDR3 DNA: TGCGCCAGCAGCTTCGGGGGACAGGCATTCGACGAGCAGTACTTC; CDR3 protein: CASSFGGQAFDEQYF
J gene: TRBJ2-3; clone size: few; D gene: TRBD2; V gene: TRBV7-6; CDR3 DNA: TGTGCCAGCAGCTCATTCTCCGGGACTAGCGGGAGGGGGAATAACCCGGATACGCAGTATTTT; CDR3 protein: CASSSFSGTSGRGNNPDTQYF
J gene: TRBJ2-6; clone size: few; D gene: NA; V gene: TRBV5-1; CDR3 DNA: TGCGCCAGCAGCTTGGAGGGCAGGGTGGTTGGGGCCAACGTCCTGACTTTC; CDR3 protein: CASSLEGRVVGANVLTF
J gene: TRBJ1-1; clone size: NA; D gene: NA; V gene: TRBV6-5; CDR3 DNA: TGTGCCAGCTACTCCGGGGTACGGAACACTGAAGCTTTCTTT; CDR3 protein: CASYSGVRNTEAFF
J gene: TRBJ1-5; clone size: NA; D gene: NA; V gene: TRBV19; CDR3 DNA: TGTGCCAGTAGTATCGGGAGGAGCAATCAGCCCCAGCATTTT; CDR3 protein: CASSIGRSNQPQHF
J gene: TRBJ2-7; clone size: NA; D gene: TRBD1; V gene: TRBV5-8; CDR3 DNA: TGTGCCAGCAGATCGAAAGGACAGGGGGGCGCCTACGAGCAGTACTTC; CDR3 protein: CASRSKGQGGAYEQYF
J gene: TRBJ2-1; clone size: NA; D gene: NA; V gene: TRBV7-7; CDR3 DNA: TGTGCCAGCAGCTTAATCGGCGGAGCCCTCGATGAGCAGTTCTTC; CDR3 protein: CASSLIGGALDEQFF
J gene: TRBJ2-1; clone size: NA; D gene: TRBD1; V gene: TRBV2; CDR3 DNA: TGCGCCGGGACAGGGGGCCCCTCAGCACACAATGAGCAGTTCTTC; CDR3 protein: CAGTGGPSAHNEQFF
J gene: TRBJ2-2; clone size: NA; D gene: NA; V gene: TRBV10-1; CDR3 DNA: TGCGCCAGCAGTCCCCACGGCGGGAACACCGGGGAGCTGTTTTTT; CDR3 protein: CASSPHGGNTGELFF
J gene: TRBJ2-2; clone size: NA; D gene: NA; V gene: TRBV7-2; CDR3 DNA: TGTGCCAGCAGCCCCCCCACTACCGGAACCGGGGAGCTGTTTTTT; CDR3 protein: CASSPPTTGTGELFF
J gene: TRBJ1-1; clone size: NA; D gene: NA; V gene: TRBV5-1; CDR3 DNA: TGCGCCAGCAGTCAAGCGGCGTTGGACACTGAAGCTTTCTTT; CDR3 protein: CASSQAALDTEAFF
J gene: TRBJ2-5; clone size: few; D gene: NA; V gene: TRBV4-1; CDR3 DNA: TGCGCCAGCAGCCAAGATCCAAGGAGGACCCAGTACTTC; CDR3 protein: CASSQDPRRTQYF
J gene: TRBJ1-1; clone size: NA; D gene: NA; V gene: TRBV5-1; CDR3 DNA: TGCGCCAGCAGCAATACCGGGGGGACTGAAGCTTTCTTT; CDR3 protein: CASSNTGGTEAFF
J gene: TRBJ1-1; clone size: NA; D gene: NA; V gene: TRBV18; CDR3 DNA: TGTGCCAGCTACGGGGGTCTGAACACTGAAGCTTTCTTT; CDR3 protein: CASYGGLNTEAFF
J gene: TRBJ2-1; clone size: few; D gene: TRBD2; V gene: TRBV5-1; CDR3 DNA: TGCGCCAGCAGCGGGAGTAGCGGGAGGATTTCGAATGAGCAGTTCTTC; CDR3 protein: CASSGSSGRISNEQFF
J gene: TRBJ2-5; clone size: NA; D gene: TRBD1; V gene: TRBV10-3; CDR3 DNA: TGTGCCATCAGTGAGCGGACAGGTCGCACGGAGACCCAGTACTTC; CDR3 protein: CAISERTGRTETQYF
J gene: TRBJ2-7; clone size: NA; D gene: NA; V gene: TRBV6-5; CDR3 DNA: TGTGCCAGCAGTCGCGTATCTGCTCCCGAGCAGTACTTC; CDR3 protein: CASSRVSAPEQYF
J gene: TRBJ2-1; clone size: NA; D gene: NA; V gene: TRBV20-1; CDR3 DNA: TGCAGTGCGGATCTAGGAAATGAGCAGTTCTTC; CDR3 protein: CSADLGNEQFF
J gene: TRBJ2-3; clone size: few; D gene: TRBD2; V gene: TRBV7-2; CDR3 DNA: TGTGCCAGCACCCAGACAGCGGGAGCAGATACGCAGTATTTT; CDR3 protein: CASTQTAGADTQYF
J gene: TRBJ2-2; clone size: NA; D gene: TRBD2; V gene: TRBV18; CDR3 DNA: TGTGCCAGCTCCCCCGGGACTAAAAACACCGGGGAGCTGTTTTTT; CDR3 protein: CASSPGTKNTGELFF
J gene: TRBJ2-2; clone size: NA; D gene: NA; V gene: TRBV5-1; CDR3 DNA: TGCGCCAGCAGCTTGGGGCCCAGGGTTGAGTACACCGGGGAGCTGTTTTTT; CDR3 protein: CASSLGPRVEYTGELFF
J gene: TRBJ1-3; clone size: NA; D gene: NA; V gene: TRBV19; CDR3 DNA: TGTGCCAGTACTCGCTCAGGGGTTTCTGGAAACACCATATATTTT; CDR3 protein: CASTRSGVSGNTIYF
J gene: TRBJ1-1; clone size: NA; D gene: TRBD1; V gene: TRBV7-2; CDR3 DNA: TGTGCCAGCAGCTTGACAGGGGCCACTGAAGCTTTCTTT; CDR3 protein: CASSLTGATEAFF
J gene: TRBJ2-3; clone size: few; D gene: TRBD1; V gene: TRBV7-9; CDR3 DNA: TGTGCCAGCAGCTTAGAAAGGGGGCCTGATACGCAGTATTTT; CDR3 protein: CASSLERGPDTQYF
J gene: TRBJ1-3; clone size: once; D gene: NA; V gene: TRBV19; CDR3 DNA: TGTGCCTCCTTTACGGGAACTGGAAACACCATATATTTT; CDR3 protein: CASFTGTGNTIYF
J gene: TRBJ2-1; clone size: NA; D gene: TRBD2; V gene: TRBV30; CDR3 DNA: TGTGCCTGGAGTGTACTAGCGATGGGATACAATGAGCAGTTCTTC; CDR3 protein: CAWSVLAMGYNEQFF
J gene: TRBJ2-1; clone size: few; D gene: NA; V gene: TRBV29-1; CDR3 DNA: TGCAGCGTTGAGATAGCCCTCTATGAGCAGTTCTTC; CDR3 protein: CSVEIALYEQFF
J gene: TRBJ2-3; clone size: NA; D gene: TRBD1; V gene: TRBV7-9; CDR3 DNA: TGTGCCAGCAGCCTCGGACAGGGAAACACAGATACGCAGTATTTT; CDR3 protein: CASSLGQGNTDTQYF
J gene: TRBJ1-5; clone size: NA; D gene: NA; V gene: TRBV6-6; CDR3 DNA: TGTGCCAGCAGTGCCACCTCCCGGGGTAGCAATCAGCCCCAGCATTTT; CDR3 protein: CASSATSRGSNQPQHF
J gene: TRBJ2-3; clone size: NA; D gene: NA; V gene: TRBV7-9; CDR3 DNA: TGTGCCAGCAGCCTTAGCGGCAGCACAGATACGCAGTATTTT; CDR3 protein: CASSLSGSTDTQYF
J gene: TRBJ2-2; clone size: few; D gene: TRBD1; V gene: TRBV2; CDR3 DNA: TGTGCCAGCACCCTGGACAGGGGGAACACCGGGGAGCTGTTTTTT; CDR3 protein: CASTLDRGNTGELFF
J gene: TRBJ2-1; clone size: NA; D gene: NA; V gene: TRBV7-8; CDR3 DNA: TGTGCCAGCAGCTTAGAGGAGGTTAATGAGCAGTTCTTC; CDR3 protein: CASSLEEVNEQFF
J gene: TRBJ1-1; clone size: NA; D gene: TRBD1; V gene: TRBV11-2; CDR3 DNA: TGTGCCAGCAGTGAACAGGGGGGCCCGAACACTGAAGCTTTCTTT; CDR3 protein: CASSEQGGPNTEAFF
J gene: TRBJ1-2; clone size: few; D gene: TRBD1; V gene: TRBV5-1; CDR3 DNA: TGCGCCAGCAGCTTGTTCGGGACAGGACGATATGGCTACACCTTC; CDR3 protein: CASSLFGTGRYGYTF
J gene: TRBJ2-7; clone size: NA; D gene: NA; V gene: TRBV6-5; CDR3 DNA: TGTGCCAGCAGTTACGTACAGGGACACGAGCAGTACTTC; CDR3 protein: CASSYVQGHEQYF
J gene: TRBJ2-7; clone size: few; D gene: TRBD2; V gene: TRBV5-1; CDR3 DNA: TGCGCCAGCAGCCTCGGGGTAGCGGGAGCCGGAGAGCAGTACTTC; CDR3 protein: CASSLGVAGAGEQYF
J gene: TRBJ2-3; clone size: NA; D gene: TRBD2; V gene: TRBV28; CDR3 DNA: TGTGCCAGCAGTTTCCGGTCTAGCGGGGCCCGCGGGGGCACAGATACGCAGTATTTT; CDR3 protein: CASSFRSSGARGGTDTQYF